The present T cell receptor (beta chain) was sequenced within a study of human T cells and chemical hapten exposure. Study-wide context: Doses of diphenylcyclopropenone went to the patients' scalps weekly throughout the roughly 22-week study.

Time point described: pre-sensitization, week 0. Treatment reported: therapeutic diphenylcyclopropenone sensitization with weekly scalp DPC. TCRdb fed the RACE reads into MiXCR, producing one record per CDR3 protein. The sample lists some 360,000 distinct CDR3 sequences; about 5.1% were seen once. The receptor was derived from a woman aged 45 to 65 with alopecia areata. Some clones in this sample may be carry-over from other donors' samples. The material was whole blood, obtained in connection with sensitization to the hapten diphenylcyclopropenone (DPC).

CDR3 DNA: TGTGCCAGCAGCGAGGCGGGGGGCTGGAACTATGGCTACACCTTC. Amino acids: CASSEAGGWNYGYTF. The chain carries TRBV5-8 and TRBJ1-2; D is possibly TRBD1 (6 bases). Germline V gene sequence: CDR1 SGHTS, CDR2 YDEGEE. V was cut by 4 bases and J by 2 bases, with 15 bases left in between. CDR3 size: 15 residues.